Below are 22 T cell receptor beta chains sequenced from a single sample in a study of OX40 agonist ivuxolimab in advanced cancers. TCRdb's table, derived via immunoSEQ multiplex PCR, lists solely in-frame clones and lacks some. The sample has some 90,000 clones, more than 85% seen once. The sequenced sample was CD4+ or CD8+ T cells sorted from blood, obtained in a trial of the OX40 agonist ivuxolimab. These receptors all come from an adult with an advanced solid tumor such as melanoma, head and neck, liver or kidney cancer.

This clone was recorded only once. The genes are TRBV5-5 and TRBJ2-7, with 7 bases matching TRBD2. CDR1 and CDR2 (germline): SGHKS, YYEKEE (reference sequence). The CDR3 totals 12 residues. The junction had 4 bases not matched to a gene; V was cut back by 3 bases and J by 7 bases. The CDR3 bases are TGTGCCAGCAGCTGGAGCGGGATGGAGCAGTACTTC. Translating gives CASSWSGMEQYF.

The chain is built from TRBV2 and TRBJ2-5; 8 bases line up with TRBD1. V lost 8 bases and J lost 1; bases outside the gene matches: 9. CDR3 length equals 15 residues. In germline, CDR1 is SNHLY, CDR2 FYNNEI. The chain's CDR3 is CASWTGRAIQETQYF. CDR3 nucleotides: TGTGCCAGCTGGACAGGGCGTGCGATCCAAGAGACCCAGTACTTC. Drawing the rest from reference TRBV2 and TRBJ2-5, the complete variable domain is EPEVTQTPSHQVTQMGQEVILRCVPISNHLYFYWYRQILGQKVEFLVSFYNNEISEKSEIFDDQFSVERPDGSNFTLKIRSTKLEDSAMYFCASWTGRAIQETQYFGPGTRLLVL.

In regard to this clone: Additional DNA sequences in this sample encode the identical CDR3. This chain joins TRBV30 and TRBJ1-3, with D unclear. From germline, CDR1 is GTSNPN and CDR2 SVGIG (reference sequence). V was shortened by 2 bases and J by 4 bases, with 6 bases between the two germline ends. The CDR3 extends over 12 amino acids. The CDR3 nucleotides are TGTGCCTGGAGTCGAGGGGGAAACACCATATATTTT. Its protein is CAWSRGGNTIYF.

The chain combines TRBV7-2 with TRBJ2-5; 10 bases are shared with TRBD1. The CDR3 consists of 14 residues. The germline gives CDR1 SGHTA, CDR2 FQGNSA. V dropped 5 bases and J dropped 4; count of bases not matched to a gene: 4. CDR3 residues: CASSQGQGRETQYF. CDR3 DNA sequence: TGTGCCAGCAGCCAGGGACAGGGGAGAGAGACCCAGTACTTC.

The CDR3 spells CASSLERDTEAFF. CDR3 bases: TGTGCCAGCAGCTTGGAGCGGGACACTGAAGCTTTCTTT. The V gene is TRBV5-6, the J gene TRBJ1-1; D is uncertain. The CDR3 is 13 residues long. In germline, CDR1 is SGHDT, CDR2 YYEEEE. V lost 0 bases and J 3 bases, leaving 6 bases between the germline ends.

V and J are TRBV10-3 and TRBJ2-5; D unclear. The V gene's germline CDR1 is ENHRY and CDR2 SYGVKD. This CDR3 has 14 amino acids. The V end was cut by 0 bases, the J end by 7 bases, with 12 bases between. The CDR3 DNA reads as TGTGCCATCAGTGAGTCGGGCCAGGTAGCGACCCAGTACTTC. It is translated as CAISESGQVATQYF.

This rearrangement joins TRBV25-1 to TRBJ2-7; D not resolved. V lost 3 bases, J lost 0 bases, and 9 bases lay in between. The CDR3 covers 14 residues. Looked up from germline, CDR1 is MGHDK and CDR2 is SYGVNS. DNA for the CDR3: TGTGCCAGCAGTGATCAAGAGTACTCCTACGAGCAGTACTTC. This sequence encodes CASSDQEYSYEQYF.

This rearrangement joins TRBV2 to TRBJ1-6, with TRBD1 as a possible D gene (5 bases). Germline-derived CDR1 and CDR2 are SNHLY and FYNNEI. The CDR3 spans 14 residues. The V gene lost 6 bases and the J gene lost 6 bases, with 12 bases spanning the gap. The CDR3 sequence: CASRARTSNSPLHF. The CDR3 region has the DNA TGTGCCAGCAGGGCCCGGACAAGTAATTCACCCCTCCACTTT.

The chain joins TRBV30 to TRBJ1-5; the D is unclear. This CDR3 has 12 amino acids. Deletions cut 1 base from V and 6 bases from J, with 7 bases between. Per germline, CDR1 GTSNPN and CDR2 SVGIG (reference sequence). In DNA form, the CDR3 reads TGTGCCTGGAGTGGGGCAGCTCAGCCCCAGCATTTT. Translation gives CAWSGAAQPQHF. The whole variable domain, filled in from reference TRBV30 and TRBJ1-5, reads SQTIHQWPATLVQPVGSPLSLECTVEGTSNPNLYWYRQAAGRGLQLLFYSVGIGQISSEVPQNLSASRPQDRQFILSSKKLLLSDSGFYLCAWSGAAQPQHFGDGTRLSIL.

The genes are TRBV5-1 and TRBJ2-1; 11 nucleotides align to TRBD2. V shed 4 bases and J 1 base; nucleotides not matched to a gene: 7. CDR1 and CDR2 from the germline V gene are SGHRS and YFSETQ. This CDR3 has 17 amino acids. CDR3 DNA sequence: TGCGCCAGCAGCCCTGGGGGGACTAGCGGTTCCTACAATGAGCAGTTCTTC. Translating it yields CASSPGGTSGSYNEQFF.

This clone was recorded only once. The chain combines TRBV19 with TRBJ1-5, with no clear D. The V end was cut by 0 bases, the J end by 6 bases, with 12 bases between. Germline CDR1 is LNHDA and CDR2 is SQIVND (reference sequence). CDR3 size: 15 residues. Here the CDR3 reads CASSIDASFAQPQHF. For the CDR3, the DNA is TGTGCCAGTAGTATAGATGCGAGCTTCGCTCAGCCCCAGCATTTT.

This chain links TRBV28 with TRBJ2-7; weak D call: TRBD2 (5 bases). This CDR3 is built from 16 residues. Between the trimmed V and J ends, which lost 5 bases and 2 bases, there was a span of 19 bases. Germline CDR1 MDHEN, CDR2 SYDVKM. In nucleotides, the CDR3 is TGTGCCAGCAGTATTACTAGTTCTCCAAGCCCCTACGAGCAGTACTTC. Translating gives CASSITSSPSPYEQYF.

V usage is TRBV28 and J usage is TRBJ1-2; D might be TRBD1 (6 bases). V lost 5 bases, J lost 1 base, and 20 bases lay in between. The length of the CDR3 is 17 residues. Germline V gene lookup returns CDR1 MDHEN and CDR2 SYDVKM. The CDR3: CASSSRQAQSINYGYTF. DNA for the CDR3: TGTGCCAGCAGTAGCCGACAGGCGCAGTCCATTAACTATGGCTACACCTTC.

The rearrangement uses TRBV4-2 and TRBJ2-1, with 15 bases lining up with TRBD2. The CDR3 runs 17 residues. Trimming removed 2 bases from V and 8 bases from J; junction bases left unmatched: 7. Germline-derived CDR1 and CDR2 are LGHNA and YNFKEQ. In DNA form, the CDR3 reads TGTGCCAGCAGCCAACGAGGGACTAGCGGGAGGTCCGATGAGCAGTTCTTC. Its protein product is CASSQRGTSGRSDEQFF.

The chain recombines TRBV2 with TRBJ1-6; TRBD1 might be the D (5 bases). V gave up 8 bases and J gave up 14 bases, with 22 bases separating them. In germline, CDR1 is SNHLY, CDR2 FYNNEI. The CDR3 is 14 amino acids. The CDR3 DNA is TGTGCCAGCGGCCCGGGGCGGAGGGACGGGTCCCTCCACTTT. This sequence encodes CASGPGRRDGSLHF.

CDR3 amino acids: CASRGLAINGELFF. In nucleotides, the CDR3 is TGTGCCAGCAGGGGACTAGCTATTAACGGGGAGCTGTTTTTT. The rearrangement joins TRBV2 to TRBJ2-2, with TRBD2 identical over 9 bases. Germline CDR1 and CDR2: SNHLY and FYNNEI. CDR3 length equals 14 residues. With 6 bases clipped from V and 7 bases from J, the junction kept 6 bases outside the gene matches.

Note on this clone: One junction end disagrees with the germline gene, perhaps due to a read error. Additional DNA sequences in this sample encode the identical CDR3. The chain links TRBV7-7 to TRBJ2-5, with TRBD2 identical over 7 bases. The CDR3 is 14 residues long. Germline values: CDR1 SSHAT, CDR2 FNYEAQ (reference sequence). The CDR3: CASSPLGGRETQYF. DNA of the CDR3: TGTGCTAGCAGTCCCTTGGGAGGGCGTGAGACCCAGTACTTC.

The chain carries TRBV4-2 and TRBJ2-7; no clear D. The CDR3 sequence is 14 residues long. The germline V and J ends were trimmed by 1 base and 3 bases, with 10 bases remaining between them. Germline lookup yields CDR1 LGHNA and CDR2 YNFKEQ. As DNA, the CDR3 is TGTGCCAGCAGCCAAGGCCAGGTTTTCTACGAGCAGTACTTC. Translation: CASSQGQVFYEQYF.

The chain recombines TRBV5-5 with TRBJ2-1; 10 bases are a match to TRBD2. CDR1 and CDR2 from the germline V gene are SGHKS and YYEKEE (reference sequence). V was pared by 4 bases and J by 1 base, with 2 bases of the junction left unmatched. The CDR3 is 15 residues long. The CDR3 loop reads CASSRLAGSYNEQFF. The CDR3 DNA reads TGTGCCAGCAGCCGACTAGCGGGTTCCTACAATGAGCAGTTCTTC.

The chain uses TRBV6-1 and TRBJ2-6; D is perhaps TRBD1 (6 bases). CDR1 and CDR2 (germline): MNHNS, SASEGT. V was pared by 6 bases and J by 2 bases, with 11 bases between. The CDR3 sequence is 15 residues long. Here the CDR3 DNA reads TGTGCCAGCAGAGCAGGGGTGACTGGGGCCAACGTCCTGACTTTC. Residues: CASRAGVTGANVLTF.

The V and J genes are TRBV7-3 and TRBJ2-1; 11 bases are shared with TRBD2. The germline V gene has CDR1 SGHTA and CDR2 FQGTGA. This CDR3 contains 14 residues. V was clipped by 5 bases and J by 10 bases; unmatched bases: 7. The CDR3 region has the DNA TGTGCCAGCAGCCCGCTGGTAGCGGGGGGGGAGCAGTTCTTC. This codes for CASSPLVAGGEQFF.

This clone was observed a single time. The CDR3 region is CASSSSGLEANEQFF. The CDR3 bases are TGTGCCAGCAGCTCCAGCGGCCTAGAGGCAAATGAGCAGTTCTTC. This rearrangement joins TRBV7-3 to TRBJ2-1; D perhaps matches TRBD2 (5 bases). Trimming took off 4 bases at V and 7 bases at J, with 17 bases between the two ends. The CDR3 extends over 15 amino acids. Germline CDR1 reads SGHTA; CDR2 reads FQGTGA.